The 11 T cell receptor beta chains given below trace back to one sample, sequenced in a study of Graves' ophthalmopathy and Graves' hyperthyroidism. The authors amplified TCR beta CDR3 regions, and they did so from RNA transcripts for repertoire sequencing. RT-PCR in the first round used HTBI primers; a second-round multiplex PCR followed. TCRdb recomputed calls from the multiplex PCR reads with MiXCR, one row per CDR3 protein. Here the sample spans a few hundred thousand distinct CDR3 sequences, approximately 20% being singletons. Sample: peripheral blood. Source of these receptors: a woman in her late teens or twenties with Graves' ophthalmopathy.

The chain is built from TRBV12-3 or TRBV12-4 and TRBJ2-7; a possible D gene is TRBD1 (6 bases). The V and J ends lost 7 bases and 3 bases respectively, with 19 bases between them. The length of the CDR3 is 15 residues. CDR3 DNA: TGTGCCAGCACCCCGGGACATGGGGTGGGCTACGAGCAGTACTTC. Its protein product is CASTPGHGVGYEQYF.

At least ten counts were recorded for this clonotype. This sequence joins TRBV29-1 and TRBJ1-1, with 10 bases that match TRBD1. Germline CDR1 reads SQVTM; CDR2 reads ANQGSEA. V lost 7 bases to trimming and J lost 6 bases; unmatched junction nucleotides: 8. This CDR3 spans 13 amino acids. For the CDR3, the DNA is TGCAGCGCTCTGGCGGGGACAGGGGCTGAAGCTTTCTTT. Its translation: CSALAGTGAEAFF.

The V gene is TRBV12-3 or TRBV12-4, the J gene TRBJ1-5, with TRBD1 as a possible D gene (5 bases). This CDR3 is 15 amino acids long. V gave up 3 bases and J gave up 7 bases, with 16 bases separating them. DNA for the CDR3: TGTGCCAGCAGTTTTCAAACGGGGGATACGCAGCCCCAGCATTTT. This translates into CASSFQTGDTQPQHF.

In its sample, this clonotype was seen many times. The chain recombines TRBV6-1 with TRBJ2-7, with D unresolved. CDR1 MNHNS and CDR2 SASEGT come from the germline V gene. CDR3 size: 12 residues. V was pared by 3 bases and J by 2 bases, with 5 bases between. The CDR3 region is CASSDSPYEQYF. DNA of the CDR3: TGTGCCAGCAGTGATAGCCCCTACGAGCAGTACTTC.

The chain uses TRBV12-3 or TRBV12-4 and TRBJ1-6; no clear D. The CDR3 contains 12 residues. V dropped 6 bases and J dropped 7 bases, with 7 bases sitting between them. CDR3 protein: CASSNWNSPLHF. The CDR3 region has the DNA TGTGCCAGCAGCAATTGGAATTCACCCCTCCACTTT.

The gene calls are TRBV5-1 and TRBJ2-5; 7 nucleotides align to TRBD1. This CDR3 spans 16 amino acids. In germline, CDR1 is SGHRS, CDR2 YFSETQ. With V trimmed by 4 bases and J by 6 bases, 15 bases remained unmatched. CDR3 loop: CASSLETTGLPKTQYF. The CDR3 DNA sequence: TGCGCCAGCAGCCTGGAAACGACAGGGTTGCCGAAGACCCAGTACTTC.

This clonotype was seen many times. V gene TRBV30 combines with J gene TRBJ1-6; weak D call: TRBD1 (5 bases). In germline, CDR1 is GTSNPN, CDR2 SVGIG (reference sequence). This CDR3 is built from 13 residues. Deletions cut 2 bases from V and 9 bases from J, with 11 bases between. The CDR3 region has the DNA TGTGCCTGGAGTCCCCAGGGAAGTTCACCCCTCCACTTT. Translation gives CAWSPQGSSPLHF.

The rearrangement uses TRBV9 and TRBJ2-7; 11 nucleotides match TRBD2. There are 15 residues in the CDR3. Per the germline V gene, CDR1 is SGDLS and CDR2 is YYNGEE. V shed 3 bases, J shed 0 bases, and the junction held 2 bases outside the gene matches. CDR3 DNA sequence: TGTGCCAGCAGCGAGGGACTAGCGGTCTCCTACGAGCAGTACTTC. The encoded protein is CASSEGLAVSYEQYF.

This clonotype was counted at least ten times. The chain uses TRBV12-3 or TRBV12-4 and TRBJ1-5; D might be TRBD1 (6 bases). The germline V and J ends were trimmed by 6 bases and 0 bases, with 21 bases remaining between them. The CDR3 runs 18 residues. The CDR3 DNA reads TGTGCCAGCAGCTACAGGGTCGCGAGGAATTATAGCAATCAGCCCCAGCATTTT. It yields the protein CASSYRVARNYSNQPQHF.

This clonotype appeared many times. CDR3 region: CASSEVPGGPQHF. The DNA for the CDR3 is TGCGCCAGCAGTGAGGTTCCGGGGGGGCCCCAGCATTTT. The chain has TRBV10-1 and TRBJ1-5; a possible D gene is TRBD1 (5 bases). Per germline, CDR1 WNHNN and CDR2 SYGVQD (reference sequence). This CDR3 has 13 amino acids. The ends were cut back, 2 bases at V and 9 bases at J, with 11 bases in the middle.

The chain has TRBV6-5 and TRBJ2-4, with unresolved D. This CDR3 is 16 amino acids long. CDR1 is MNHEY, CDR2 SVGAGI, per germline. Between the trimmed V and J ends, which lost 0 bases and 1 base, there was a span of 10 bases. DNA for the CDR3: TGTGCCAGCAGTTACTCGACCGGCACGGCCAAAAACATTCAGTACTTC. Its translation is CASSYSTGTAKNIQYF.